This T cell receptor beta chain was observed in a study of brain T cells in children with intractable seizures (TCRdb year 2021). In the study overall: A NanoString immunology panel was first used to screen resected brain tissue from roughly 53 pediatric epilepsy surgery cases for immune gene transcripts. Among the roughly twelve selected surgery cases, eight also had pre-surgery blood sequenced, leaving four with brain tissue only. The paper's findings and limits, for the study overall: Because pre- and post-surgery blood were sequenced to different depths, clones absent from the pre-surgery sample may reflect undersampling. Viral specificity was inferred only from CDR3 sequence similarity, and patients' HCMV serostatus was unknown.

As for this clone: Which antigen it targets is not known. No qualities accompany the bases; no much larger clone lies one base away.

Interpreted using the paper, the time point label stands for: blood from clinic visit 5 months post-surgery; TSC patient then seizure free. The surgery cases with the highest brain T cell transcript signatures were chosen for TCR beta chain sequencing of brain tissue, and also of blood when blood was available. Before surgery, the patients had been given at least one anti-epileptic drug. TCR-sequenced patients were children with drug-resistant epilepsy due to tuberous sclerosis complex, focal cortical dysplasia, Rasmussen encephalitis or hemimegalencephaly. Bulk genomic DNA was isolated from unsorted brain tissue and whole blood using the Monarch genomic DNA purification kit. The immunoSEQ assay was used to generate TCR beta chain sequences from genomic DNA. Turning to the authors' computational methods: Any CDR3 sequence that did not begin with the conserved framework cysteine at position 104 was removed by hand. To get clonality, the normalized Shannon's Diversity Index was subtracted from one, giving values from 0 (maximal diversity) to 1 (oligoclonal). Chi-squared comparison-of-proportions tests were used to check whether the frequency of the same CDR3 differed between samples, for example brain versus blood. Public clonotypes were identified by searching immuneACCESS, and similarity to known antiviral clonotypes was assessed with the VDJdb browser. This is the immuneACCESS table as TCRdb keeps it, with only in-frame sequences that have V and J called. A part of the clones is gone; compared with another copy, unresolved V genes explain less than half, and the rest is unexplained. V and J calls and clone size come straight from that table; D and trimming were deduced from the DNA. This sample gives about 340,000 clones in total; about 94% of them show up just once. The ten largest clones add up to approximately 5% of the sample.

This receptor was identified in a boy in the first two years of life with tuberous sclerosis and intractable seizures. The material sequenced was peripheral blood, taken 4 to 6 months after surgery.

The CDR3 reads as follows: CASSVEGFRNQPQHF. The nucleotide sequence reads TGTGCCAGCAGCGTAGAAGGGTTTCGCAATCAGCCCCAGCATTTT. The rearrangement joined TRBV9 to TRBJ1-5; no D gene is confidently identified. The trim is 0 bases for V and 2 bases for J, with a gap of 9 bases between the germline ends. CDR1 and CDR2, looked up from the germline V gene, are SGDLS and YYNGEE. The cysteine opens and the phenylalanine closes a CDR3 of 15 amino acids. Only CDR3 DNA remains: 45 bases, in frame from the first base.